These 10 T cell receptor beta chains share one sample of origin, sequenced in a study of chemoradiotherapy in HPV16-positive cancers. The repertoire was sequenced with immunoSEQ multiplex PCR; TCRdb's copy has only in-frame clones and lacks some. This sample has some 9,300 clones, with approximately 70% found just once. The material was obtained from a patient who underwent chemoradiotherapy. The receptors were sampled from a human donor with HPV-associated anogenital cancer.

This clone occurred once. The chain is built from TRBV20-1 and TRBJ2-7; no firm D call. The CDR3 is 9 residues long. Per germline, CDR1 DFQATT and CDR2 SNEGSKA (reference sequence). Trimming left V 6 bases short and J 4 bases short, with 4 bases between. The CDR3 is CSALYEQYF. For the CDR3, the DNA is TGCAGTGCCCTATACGAGCAGTACTTC.

The sample holds a few counts of this clone. The rearrangement joins TRBV19 to TRBJ1-1; D perhaps matches TRBD1 (5 bases). This CDR3 region has 13 residues. The V and J ends lost 1 base and 5 bases respectively, with 8 bases between them. Germline CDR1 is LNHDA and CDR2 is SQIVND (reference sequence). CDR3 DNA: TGTGCCAGTAGTATAGGGGGGTATACTGAAGCTTTCTTT. It is translated as CASSIGGYTEAFF.

The DNA of the CDR3 is TGTGCCAGCAGCTATACAGGGGACTACGAGCAGTACTTC. This gives the protein CASSYTGDYEQYF. The chain combines TRBV7-8 with TRBJ2-7; 7 positions match TRBD1. V was clipped by 4 bases and J by 3 bases; unmatched bases: 3. Germline V gene sequence: CDR1 SGHVS, CDR2 FQNEAQ. The length of the CDR3 is 13 residues.

The gene calls are TRBV19 and TRBJ1-4; 8 positions match TRBD1. Per the germline V gene, CDR1 is LNHDA and CDR2 is SQIVND (reference sequence). The CDR3 consists of 11 residues. J gave up 11 bases and V 10 bases, and 6 bases lay outside the gene matches. This CDR3 is CATSTGVKLFF. The CDR3 coding sequence is TGTGCCACGTCGACAGGGGTGAAACTGTTTTTT.

The chain has TRBV4-1 and TRBJ1-1, with D perhaps matching TRBD1 (6 bases). The V gene's germline CDR1 is MGHRA and CDR2 YSYEKL. The CDR3 loop spans 15 amino acids. V gave up 1 base and J gave up 1 base, with 10 bases separating them. The CDR3 region has the DNA TGCGCCAGCAGCCAAGTTACAGGGAAGAACACTGAAGCTTTCTTT. Protein: CASSQVTGKNTEAFF.

The chain uses TRBV19 and TRBJ2-7; D is perhaps TRBD2 (6 bases). Deletions cut 5 bases from V and 5 bases from J, with 19 bases between. Germline V gene lookup returns CDR1 LNHDA and CDR2 SQIVND (reference sequence). This CDR3 has 15 residues. The CDR3 DNA reads TGTGCCAGTAGTGCCGGGACGGGGAGGTCTCACGAGCAGTACTTC. Its protein product is CASSAGTGRSHEQYF.

The CDR3 loop reads CASSLDIAGGQVQFF. The DNA for the CDR3 is TGTGCCAGCAGCTTAGACATAGCGGGGGGGCAGGTGCAGTTCTTC. V is TRBV7-2 and J is TRBJ2-1, with TRBD2 matching over 11 bases. With 1 base clipped from V and 12 bases from J, the junction kept 8 bases outside the gene matches. The CDR3 is 15 amino acids. Germline CDR1 SGHTA, CDR2 FQGNSA.

This clone was counted between two and nine times. The chain uses TRBV29-1 and TRBJ2-2, with D possibly called TRBD1 or TRBD2 (6 bases each). This CDR3 spans 15 amino acids. Trimming stripped 3 bases from V and 6 bases from J, with 17 bases between. Germline V gene data show CDR1 as SQVTM and CDR2 as ANQGSEA. The CDR3, as DNA: TGCAGCGTTGATGAGCCGGGGGCGATGGCCGGGGAGCTGTTTTTT. This gives the protein CSVDEPGAMAGELFF.

V gene TRBV5-1 combines with J gene TRBJ1-4; 11 bases align to TRBD1. Germline CDR1 reads SGHRS; CDR2 reads YFSETQ. V dropped 3 bases and J dropped 7; count of bases not matched to a gene: 14. The CDR3 consists of 18 residues. CDR3 coding DNA: TGCGCCAGCAGCTCTGGGACAGGGGGAAGTAGCGGGACTGAAAAACTGTTTTTT. It encodes CASSSGTGGSSGTEKLFF.

This sequence joins TRBV7-9 and TRBJ1-4, with unresolved D. Germline V lookup: CDR1 SEHNR, CDR2 FQNEAQ (reference sequence). The CDR3 contains 14 residues. Trimming shortened V by 0 bases and J by 6 bases, and 8 bases separated the two germline ends. The CDR3 DNA reads as TGTGCCAGCAGCTTAGCCACGGTGGATGAAAAACTGTTTTTT. Translated, it gives CASSLATVDEKLFF.